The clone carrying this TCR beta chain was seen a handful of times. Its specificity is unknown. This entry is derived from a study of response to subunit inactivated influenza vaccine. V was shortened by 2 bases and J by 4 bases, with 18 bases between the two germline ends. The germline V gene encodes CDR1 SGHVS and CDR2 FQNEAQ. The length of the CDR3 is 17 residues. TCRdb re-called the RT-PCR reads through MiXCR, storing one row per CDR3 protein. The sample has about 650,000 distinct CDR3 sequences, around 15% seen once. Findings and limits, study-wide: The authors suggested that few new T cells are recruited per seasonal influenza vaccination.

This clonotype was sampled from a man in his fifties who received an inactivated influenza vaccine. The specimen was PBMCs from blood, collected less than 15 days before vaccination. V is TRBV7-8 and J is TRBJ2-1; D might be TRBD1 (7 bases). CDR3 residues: CASSLTPQGRRYNEQFF. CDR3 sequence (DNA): TGTGCCAGCAGCTTAACACCACAGGGGAGGCGGTACAATGAGCAGTTCTTC.